A selection of T cell receptor beta chains follows, all from one sample in a study of blood T cells in healthy people across ages. TCRdb analysed the 5' RACE reads with MiXCR anew, one entry per CDR3 protein. The sample has about 570,000 distinct CDR3 sequences, 27% seen once; the top ten hold approximately 3.5%. The same sample was also used in a study of T cells of mothers and their children.

The sample comprised blood. These receptors were taken from a boy younger than 10 in good health. The conserved cysteine and the conserved F or W are not part of the CDR3 here. The order of the fields is V gene, CDR3 protein.

TRBV27 ASSLSTYRPSTDTQY
TRBV20-1 SGAGRGNPAQY
TRBV7-9 ASSHLTNGEF
TRBV3-1 ASSRNTRDRGSKQY
TRBV5-1 ASSSHASVYNEQF
TRBV7-7 ASSLGRGDEQF
TRBV20-1 SANAFYEQY
TRBV18 ASSSAPSAYEQY
TRBV29-1 SALAGRPYEQY
TRBV25-1 ASSEYIPERGGPPDTDTQY
TRBV12-3/TRBV12-4 ASSPLGRIQETQY
TRBV29-1 SAWPMNTEAF
TRBV19 ASARSTGANYGYT
TRBV5-1 ASSLVPEDTQY
TRBV27 ASSPRDWYGYT
TRBV7-9 ASSSGRTTDTRY
TRBV21-1 ASSKARRTEQETQY
TRBV3-1 ASSPGTGMGNEQF
TRBV5-1 ASSLTSGWSTDTQY
TRBV9 ASSLRQGEGTDTQY
TRBV6-1 ASSEPPGGETQY
TRBV5-1 ASSLASGGYEQY
TRBV30 AWNSGGSGNTIY
TRBV7-7 ASSTRGNTGELF
TRBV9 ASSVGTGSYNEQF
TRBV27 ASSPSDRSADTQY
TRBV2 ASSTGGVIPYEQY
TRBV28 ASSSSLYRELNEKLF
TRBV2 ASSEAGEQY
TRBV2 ASRRPETRRRETQY
TRBV7-2 ASSPGGIEGYT
TRBV6-4 ASSGGQGGNIQY
TRBV20-1 SAGQGEYEQY
TRBV12-3/TRBV12-4 ASSPQSSSSYEQY
TRBV29-1 SAYGQALFYYNEQF
TRBV12-3/TRBV12-4 ASRRTGWGAANEKLF
TRBV19 ASRRDAWATGIQY
TRBV29-1 SAGNFQETQY
TRBV5-4 ASSLGLLPGQSYGYT
TRBV7-2 ASLRVIQETQY
TRBV7-2 ASSLLYNIQY
TRBV15 ATSRATSGLNEQF
TRBV6-5 ASSRQGKVSPLH
TRBV7-9 ASSLGSHSDYT
TRBV6-1 ASSEGGGEQY
TRBV5-1 ASSRLPRQVQETQY
TRBV3-1 ASSQDPVYEQY
TRBV7-2 ASSLGSLTNEKLF
TRBV3-1 ASSQQIGTDTQY
TRBV20-1 SAHLQGRSYDEQF
TRBV20-1 SASLSGDNNEQF
TRBV20-1 SARPPPGASRIYNEQF
TRBV20-1 SATRMNTEAF
TRBV20-1 SARESSGRARSTDTQY
TRBV7-6 ASSLGQGPIYEQY
TRBV20-1 SASQGAAYEQY
TRBV10-3 AISPTGADTQY